This T cell receptor (beta chain) was recovered during a study of T cell changes during pregnancy in multiple sclerosis. Sequenced by immunoSEQ multiplex PCR; TCRdb stores in-frame clones only, minus some. The top ten hold 0.7% to 0.95% of the sample, which has roughly 42,000 clones, roughly nine tenths seen once. The ends lost 9 bases at V and 5 bases at J; junction bases unmatched: 8. CDR1 LNHDA and CDR2 SQIVND come from the germline V gene (reference sequence). The CDR3 covers 13 residues. The specimen was CD4+ T cells from peripheral blood mononuclear cells, collected before pregnancy. The V call is TRBV19, the J call TRBJ2-5; TRBD1 aligns across 8 bases. This receptor was identified in a female donor with multiple sclerosis, enrolled in a pregnancy study. The CDR3: CASGTGAPETQYF. CDR3 DNA: TGTGCCAGCGGGACAGGCGCGCCGGAGACCCAGTACTTC. Supplemented by reference TRBV19 and TRBJ2-5, the full variable domain reads DGGITQSPKYLFRKEGQNVTLSCEQNLNHDAMYWYRQDPGQGLRLIYYSQIVNDFQKGDIAEGYSVSREKKESFPLTVTSAQKNPTAFYLCASGTGAPETQYFGPGTRLLVL.